What follows are 8 T cell receptor beta chains derived from one specimen sequenced in a study of shared clonotypes between healthy human individuals. TCRdb's copy holds only in-frame clones and misses some; the assay was immunoSEQ multiplex PCR. The top ten hold 0.35% to 0.45% of the sample, which has 2 million to 3 million clones, more than 85% seen once. Sequencing was done on a sample of naive CD4+ T cells from PBMCs. The subset denotes: CD45RA+ positively selected. All receptors come from a young man in good health. Some clones in this sample may be carry-over from other donors' samples.

This chain joins TRBV11-2 and TRBJ2-2; 8 nucleotides match TRBD2. From germline, CDR1 is SGHAT and CDR2 FQNNGV. The CDR3 covers 16 residues. The trim removed 5 bases at V and 5 bases at J, leaving 10 bases unmatched. The CDR3 loop is CASSPLRAGGTGELFF. The CDR3 DNA reads TGTGCCAGCAGCCCCCTTCGGGCGGGAGGTACCGGGGAGCTGTTTTTT.

This sequence joins TRBV19 and TRBJ2-3; TRBD2 matches 7 bases. With V trimmed by 3 bases and J by 2 bases, 5 bases remained unmatched. CDR3 length: 15 amino acids. The germline gives CDR1 LNHDA, CDR2 SQIVND (reference sequence). CDR3 nucleotide sequence: TGTGCCAGTAGTATTCGAGGGACTAACACAGATACGCAGTATTTT. Amino acids: CASSIRGTNTDTQYF.

The chain links TRBV19 to TRBJ2-2, with TRBD1 matching 8 bases. The CDR3 spans 16 residues. Germline V gene lookup returns CDR1 LNHDA and CDR2 SQIVND (reference sequence). V dropped 4 bases and J dropped 6; count of bases not matched to a gene: 10. The CDR3 DNA reads as TGTGCCAGTAGTACTTCAGGGGGCCGTTTTCCCGGGGAGCTGTTTTTT. This translates into CASSTSGGRFPGELFF.

V and J are TRBV28 and TRBJ2-7, with D perhaps TRBD1 or TRBD2 (5 bases each). In germline, CDR1 is MDHEN, CDR2 SYDVKM. CDR3 length equals 13 residues. The V end was cut by 8 bases, the J end by 5 bases, with 16 bases between. The CDR3 protein is CASLGGSGHEQYF. For the CDR3, the DNA is TGTGCCAGCCTTGGGGGATCTGGCCACGAGCAGTACTTC. Full variable domain (remainder filled in from reference TRBV28 and TRBJ2-7): DVKVTQSSRYLVKRTGEKVFLECVQDMDHENMFWYRQDPGLGLRLIYFSYDVKMKEKGDIPEGYSVSREKKERFSLILESASTNQTSMYLCASLGGSGHEQYFGPGTRLTVT.

The rearrangement joins TRBV5-8 to TRBJ2-6; TRBD1 is a possible D gene (5 bases). The CDR3 length is 11 residues. Germline V gene sequence: CDR1 SGHTS, CDR2 YDEGEE. The V end was cut by 2 bases, the J end by 12 bases, with 6 bases between. For the CDR3, the DNA is TGTGCCAGCAGCTTAGGGGTCGTCCTGACTTTC. Protein: CASSLGVVLTF.

The gene calls are TRBV7-2 and TRBJ2-7, with a possible D match to TRBD2 (5 bases). The V gene's germline CDR1 is SGHTA and CDR2 FQGNSA. The length of the CDR3 is 16 residues. The V end was cut by 1 base, the J end by 7 bases, with 20 bases between. The CDR3 loop is CASSLDATPRGLEQYF. CDR3 coding DNA: TGTGCCAGCAGCTTAGACGCGACTCCTCGGGGTTTGGAGCAGTACTTC. Complete variable domain (other parts from reference TRBV7-2 and TRBJ2-7): GAGVSQSPSNKVTEKGKDVELRCDPISGHTALYWYRQSLGQGLEFLIYFQGNSAPDKSGLPSDRFSAERTGGSVSTLTIQRTQQEDSAVYLCASSLDATPRGLEQYFGPGTRLTVT.

The CDR3 is CASSLAHSGANVLTF. CDR3 DNA sequence: TGTGCCAGCAGCTTAGCCCACTCTGGGGCCAACGTCCTGACTTTC. The gene calls are TRBV7-2 and TRBJ2-6, with D hard to call. The germline V gene encodes CDR1 SGHTA and CDR2 FQGNSA. This CDR3 comprises 15 residues. The V end lost 0 bases, the J end lost 0 bases, and 3 bases lay between the germline ends.

The CDR3 region has the DNA TGTGCCAGCAGCTTGGTTGCAGGACTAACCTCCTACGAGCAGTACTTC. Translation gives CASSLVAGLTSYEQYF. The chain combines TRBV5-5 with TRBJ2-7; D is perhaps TRBD2 (6 bases). Per germline, CDR1 SGHKS and CDR2 YYEKEE (reference sequence). The length of the CDR3 is 16 residues. Trimming took off 0 bases at V and 0 bases at J, with 13 bases between the two ends.